This TCR beta chain was sequenced during a study of read filtering for tumor transcriptome and immune sequencing. Study details: IR-seq gave about 4.05 to 11 million TCR reads per sample; RNA-seq gave about 80 to 1273. Whole-study results and caveats: Sorted CD138-negative bone marrow cells were not purified T cells.

This clonotype was counted at least ten times. What it binds is not known. In germline, CDR1 is ENHRY, CDR2 SYGVKD. The CDR3 sequence is 15 residues long. Trimming stripped 0 bases from V and 2 bases from J, with 5 bases between. This library used around 400 ng RNA and molecular barcoded adaptors spanning alpha/delta and beta/gamma chains. Using its own MiXCR run on the reads, TCRdb lists one record per CDR3 protein. The sample lists fewer than 75,000 distinct CDR3 sequences; under 25% were seen once. This sequence originates from a donor aged 40 or over with multiple myeloma. The chain links TRBV10-3 to TRBJ2-6; the D is unclear. Sequences were obtained from a population of CD138-negative cells sorted from bone marrow. CDR3 amino acids: CAISESGTGANVLTF. The CDR3 coding sequence is TGTGCCATCAGTGAGTCGGGAACTGGGGCCAACGTCCTGACTTTC.